The sample holds a few counts of the clone carrying this T cell receptor beta chain. The target antigen is unknown. The germline V gene encodes CDR1 SNHLY and CDR2 FYNNEI. Between the trimmed V and J ends, which lost 7 bases and 5 bases, there was a span of 21 bases. This CDR3 region has 16 residues. The PCR ran on 60 Vbeta and 13 Jbeta primers. The data were produced by immunoSEQ multiplex PCR, yet TCRdb's version contains in-frame clones alone and is incomplete. The sample shows around 190,000 clones, about 88% of them seen only once. This sample is drawn from a study of cytomegalovirus exposure and HLA in healthy donors. The overall study: T cells numbering about 180 million yielded around 120 million unique TCR beta sequences in an earlier analysis.

Study-wide points: Researchers reported in a later analysis that common viral pathogens appeared linked to several top clusters. Cytomegalovirus association was assigned to approximately 180 TCR beta chains. One variant, a missense change in DCLRE1C, was linked in a later analysis to TCR beta V- and J-gene trimming.

Material for sequencing was PBMCs. This TCR was recovered from a woman between 25 and 40 years old in good health and CMV-seronegative. V and J are TRBV2 and TRBJ1-5; possible D gene TRBD1, 6 bases. CDR3 DNA: TGTGCCAGCACGCATACAGGGTCCAGGGCCGATCAGCCCCAGCATTTT. Protein product: CASTHTGSRADQPQHF.